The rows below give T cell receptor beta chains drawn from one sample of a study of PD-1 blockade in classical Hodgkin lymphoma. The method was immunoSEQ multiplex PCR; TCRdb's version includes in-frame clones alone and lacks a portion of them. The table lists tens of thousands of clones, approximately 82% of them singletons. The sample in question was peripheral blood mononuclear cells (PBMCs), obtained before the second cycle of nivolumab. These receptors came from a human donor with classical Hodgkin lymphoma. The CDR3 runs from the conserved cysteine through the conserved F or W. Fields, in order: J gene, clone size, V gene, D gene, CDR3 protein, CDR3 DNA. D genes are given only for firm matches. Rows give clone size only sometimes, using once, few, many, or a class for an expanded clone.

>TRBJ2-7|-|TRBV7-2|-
CASSHRAGGLTYEQYF
TGTGCCAGCAGCCACAGGGCAGGGGGACTGACCTACGAGCAGTACTTC
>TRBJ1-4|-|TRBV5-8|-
CASIKYRDYEKLFF
TGTGCCAGCATCAAATACCGGGACTATGAAAAACTGTTTTTT
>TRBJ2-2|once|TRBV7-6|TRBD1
CASSLRHRGKAGELFF
TGTGCCAGCAGCTTACGGCACAGGGGAAAGGCCGGGGAGCTGTTTTTT
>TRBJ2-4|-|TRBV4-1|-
CASSQVGRGRNIQYF
TGCGCCAGCAGCCAGGTGGGACGGGGGAGAAACATTCAGTACTTC
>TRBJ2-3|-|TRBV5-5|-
CASSLQAGDTQYF
TGTGCCAGCAGCCTCCAGGCGGGAGATACGCAGTATTTT
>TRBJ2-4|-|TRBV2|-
CASSEEGLAKNIQYF
TGTGCCAGCAGTGAAGAAGGTCTAGCCAAAAACATTCAGTACTTC
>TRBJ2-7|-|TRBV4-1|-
CASSQDPDYYEQYF
TGCGCCAGCAGCCAAGATCCGGACTATTACGAGCAGTACTTC
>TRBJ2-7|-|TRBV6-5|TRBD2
CASSYSGRGTYEQYF
TGTGCCAGCAGTTATAGCGGGAGGGGAACCTACGAGCAGTACTTC
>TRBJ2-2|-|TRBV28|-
CASSFRDAGELFF
TGTGCCAGCAGTTTCAGGGACGCCGGGGAGCTGTTTTTT
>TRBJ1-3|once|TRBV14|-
CASSQGGINSGNTIYF
TGTGCCAGCAGCCAAGGAGGGATCAACTCTGGAAACACCATATATTTT
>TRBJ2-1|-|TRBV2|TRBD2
CASSSGLERDEQFF
TGTGCCAGCAGCTCGGGACTAGAGAGGGATGAGCAGTTCTTC
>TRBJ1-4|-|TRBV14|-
CASSQWTKEKLFF
TGTGCCAGCAGCCAATGGACAAAGGAAAAACTGTTTTTT
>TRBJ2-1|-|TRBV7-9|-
CASVTGDRYNEGQFF
TGTGCCAGCGTTACCGGCGACAGATATAATGAGGGGCAGTTCTTC
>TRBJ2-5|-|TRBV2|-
CASSRLALQETQYF
TGTGCCAGCAGTAGGCTAGCCCTCCAAGAGACCCAGTACTTC
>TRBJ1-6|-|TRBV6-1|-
CASNERTSYNSPLHF
TGTGCCAGCAACGAAAGGACGTCCTATAATTCACCCCTCCACTTT
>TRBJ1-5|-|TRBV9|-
CASSVGGGRNQPQHF
TGTGCCAGCAGCGTAGGGGGGGGGCGGAATCAGCCCCAGCATTTT
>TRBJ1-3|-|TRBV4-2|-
CASSLEGNTIYF
TGTGCCAGCAGCTTGGAGGGAAACACCATATATTTT
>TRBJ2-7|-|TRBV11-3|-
CASSLPCLRESYEQYF
TGTGCCAGCAGCTTACCTTGCCTCCGAGAGTCCTACGAGCAGTACTTC
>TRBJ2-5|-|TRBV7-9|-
CASSVGQETQYF
TGTGCCAGCAGTGTCGGCCAAGAGACCCAGTACTTC
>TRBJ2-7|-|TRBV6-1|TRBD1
CASSRDSYYEQYF
TGTGCCAGCAGCCGGGACAGCTACTACGAGCAGTACTTC
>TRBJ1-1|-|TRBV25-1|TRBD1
CASSERGTGAAFF
TGTGCCAGCAGTGAAAGGGGGACAGGGGCGGCTTTCTTT
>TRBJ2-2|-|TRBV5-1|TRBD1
CASSQDRLDTGELFF
TGCGCCAGCAGCCAGGACAGGCTAGACACCGGGGAGCTGTTTTTT
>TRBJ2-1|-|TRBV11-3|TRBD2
CASSLDPLADNEQFF
TGTGCCAGCAGCTTAGATCCTCTAGCGGATAATGAGCAGTTCTTC
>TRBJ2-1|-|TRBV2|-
CASRERYGYSSYNEQFF
TGTGCCAGCAGGGAAAGGTATGGATACAGCTCCTACAATGAGCAGTTCTTC
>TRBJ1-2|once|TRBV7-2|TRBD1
CASSVGTGGAGGYTF
TGTGCCAGCAGCGTTGGGACAGGGGGCGCGGGTGGCTACACCTTC
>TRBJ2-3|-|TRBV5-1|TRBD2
CASSSQAGSGTDTQYF
TGCGCCAGCAGCTCCCAAGCGGGGTCGGGCACAGATACGCAGTATTTT
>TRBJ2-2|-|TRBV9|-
CASSFTTGELFF
TGTGCCAGCAGCTTCACAACCGGGGAGCTGTTTTTT
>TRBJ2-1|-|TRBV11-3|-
CASSLLGGQGGNEQFF
TGTGCCAGCAGCCTTCTTGGGGGTCAGGGAGGCAATGAGCAGTTCTTC
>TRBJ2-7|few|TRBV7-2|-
CASSVTRVYEQYF
TGTGCCAGCAGCGTCACTAGAGTCTACGAGCAGTACTTC
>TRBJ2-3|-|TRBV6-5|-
CASSSQGGTDTQYF
TGTGCCAGCAGTTCCCAGGGGGGGACAGATACGCAGTATTTT
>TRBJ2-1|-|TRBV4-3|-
CASSQGRQVYNEQFF
TGCGCCAGCAGCCAAGGCCGACAGGTGTACAATGAGCAGTTCTTC
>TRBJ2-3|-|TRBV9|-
CASSVGDSGNTDTQYF
TGTGCCAGCAGCGTAGGGGATAGCGGAAACACAGATACGCAGTATTTT
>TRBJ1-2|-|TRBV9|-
CASSVHGAGGPNYGYTF
TGTGCCAGCAGCGTCCATGGGGCGGGGGGCCCTAACTATGGCTACACCTTC
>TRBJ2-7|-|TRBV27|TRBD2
CASSLTGGDYEQYF
TGTGCCAGCAGTTTGACGGGGGGAGACTACGAGCAGTACTTC
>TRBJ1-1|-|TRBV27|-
CASSLGPTGNTEAFF
TGTGCCAGCAGTTTGGGACCCACCGGGAACACTGAAGCTTTCTTT
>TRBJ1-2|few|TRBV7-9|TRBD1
CASSYTGGANYGYTF
TGTGCCAGCAGCTACACAGGGGGAGCTAACTATGGCTACACCTTC